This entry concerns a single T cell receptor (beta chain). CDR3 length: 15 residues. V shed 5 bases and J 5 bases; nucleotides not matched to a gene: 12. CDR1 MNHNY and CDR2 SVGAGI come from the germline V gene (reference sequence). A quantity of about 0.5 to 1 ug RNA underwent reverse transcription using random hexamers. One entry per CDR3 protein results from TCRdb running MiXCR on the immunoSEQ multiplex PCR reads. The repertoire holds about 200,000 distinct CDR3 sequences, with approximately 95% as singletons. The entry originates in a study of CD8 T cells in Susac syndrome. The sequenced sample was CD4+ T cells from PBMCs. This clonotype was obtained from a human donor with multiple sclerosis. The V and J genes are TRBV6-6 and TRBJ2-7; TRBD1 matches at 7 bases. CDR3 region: CASSPDRDWNNEQYV. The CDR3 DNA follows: TGTGCCAGCAGTCCCGACAGGGATTGGAACAACGAGCAGTACGTC.